These 22 T cell receptor beta chains were all obtained from the same sample, sequenced in a study of beta chain features in type 1 diabetes. The investigators reverse transcribed all of the isolated RNA, so they sequenced expressed TCRB transcripts. Produced via immunoSEQ multiplex PCR; TCRdb's table is partial and in-frame only. The sample has 350,000 to 450,000 clones, roughly 13% seen once. The specimen was naive CD4+ T cells from blood. These receptors came from a man younger than 40 in good health.

The chain uses TRBV4-3 and TRBJ2-5; 9 bases match TRBD1. Looked up from germline, CDR1 is LGHNA and CDR2 is YSLEER. The J segment lost 4 bases and the V segment lost 4 bases, leaving 7 bases of the junction unmatched. The CDR3 contains 15 residues. The CDR3 loop reads CASSPQGDRVETQYF. CDR3 DNA: TGCGCCAGCAGCCCACAAGGGGACAGGGTAGAGACCCAGTACTTC.

The chain has TRBV28 and TRBJ1-3; D possibly corresponds to TRBD1 (5 bases). The CDR3 spans 16 residues. The germline CDR1 and CDR2 sequences are MDHEN and SYDVKM. Trimming took off 7 bases at V and 0 bases at J, with 16 bases between the two ends. In DNA, the CDR3 is TGTGCCAGCACCTTGGGGACGTACCGCTCTGGAAACACCATATATTTT. This gives the protein CASTLGTYRSGNTIYF.

This clone was seen a few times. This chain uses TRBV5-6 with TRBJ2-3; possibly TRBD1 for D (6 bases). This CDR3 region has 15 residues. Germline V CDR1 and CDR2: SGHDT, YYEEEE. Trimming cost V 1 base and J 1 base, with 10 bases left between them. The CDR3 coding sequence is TGTGCCAGCAGCTTGCCAGGGGAAGGCACAGATACGCAGTATTTT. Protein product: CASSLPGEGTDTQYF.

The chain links TRBV4-1 to TRBJ2-1; 8 nucleotides agree with TRBD1. Germline values: CDR1 MGHRA, CDR2 YSYEKL. V was pared by 4 bases and J by 5 bases, with 7 bases of the junction left unmatched. This CDR3 contains 15 residues. The CDR3: CASSRGQGVNNEQFF. The CDR3 region has the DNA TGCGCCAGCAGCCGAGGACAGGGAGTAAACAATGAGCAGTTCTTC.

This clone was seen only a few times. In the same sample, other DNA sequences code for this CDR3. This chain connects TRBV7-9 to TRBJ1-3, with D hard to call. V gave up 2 bases and J gave up 1 base, with 6 bases separating them. Per the germline V gene, CDR1 is SEHNR and CDR2 is FQNEAQ (reference sequence). There are 14 residues in the CDR3. CDR3 sequence: CASSLTLSGNTIYF. As DNA, the CDR3 is TGTGCCAGCAGCTTAACGTTGTCTGGAAACACCATATATTTT.

This clone occurred a few times. This sequence joins TRBV18 and TRBJ1-3; D is unclear. CDR1 KGHSH and CDR2 LQKENI come from the germline V gene. The CDR3 has 14 residues. The ends were cut back, 3 bases at V and 4 bases at J, with 10 bases in the middle. The CDR3 sequence is CASSPAGSGNTIYF. DNA of the CDR3: TGTGCCAGCTCACCTGCGGGGTCGGGAAACACCATATATTTT.

This clone appeared a few times. The chain uses TRBV18 and TRBJ1-1; 8 nucleotides align to TRBD1. Germline CDR1 is KGHSH and CDR2 is LQKENI. This CDR3 contains 14 residues. J gave up 1 base and V 4 bases, and 2 bases lay outside the gene matches. In DNA form, the CDR3 reads TGTGCCAGCTCACTGACAGGGGAGAACACTGAAGCTTTCTTT. It codes for CASSLTGENTEAFF.

This clone was seen only a few times. This chain links TRBV29-1 with TRBJ1-2; 7 bases fit TRBD1. Germline CDR1 is SQVTM and CDR2 is ANQGSEA. V trimming: 4 bases; J trimming: 4 bases; junction bases outside the gene matches: 6. This CDR3 spans 13 amino acids. The CDR3 DNA reads TGCAGCGTTGGGCAGGGGGTAGGCTATGGCTACACCTTC. Its translation is CSVGQGVGYGYTF.

This clone was detected many times. The chain joins TRBV7-9 to TRBJ2-3; the match to TRBD1 covers 7 bases. Per the germline V gene, CDR1 is SEHNR and CDR2 is FQNEAQ (reference sequence). This CDR3 region has 13 residues. After removal of 5 bases from V and 4 bases from J, the junction contained 3 bases not matched to a gene. CDR3: CASSDRVPDTQYF. The CDR3 DNA reads as TGTGCCAGCAGCGACAGGGTACCAGATACGCAGTATTTT.

The rearrangement joins TRBV7-9 to TRBJ2-7; TRBD2 is a possible D gene (5 bases). Trimming pared 6 bases from V and 7 bases from J, leaving 13 bases between. The CDR3 loop spans 12 amino acids. Germline V gene lookup returns CDR1 SEHNR and CDR2 FQNEAQ (reference sequence). The DNA of the CDR3 is TGTGCCAGCAGTCTTACTTCGGGGGAGCAGTACTTC. This codes for CASSLTSGEQYF.

This clone was seen more than once but under ten times. This chain links TRBV15 with TRBJ1-5, with 7 bases fitting TRBD1. J was trimmed by 1 base and V by 2 bases; bases with no gene match: 2. The CDR3 length is 15 residues. Per the germline V gene, CDR1 is LNHNV and CDR2 is YYDKDF (reference sequence). The CDR3 protein is CATSRIRGSNQPQHF. CDR3 bases: TGTGCCACCAGCAGAATCAGGGGGAGCAATCAGCCCCAGCATTTT.

The rearrangement joins TRBV12-5 to TRBJ2-3; D might be TRBD1 (6 bases). The germline V and J ends were trimmed by 10 bases and 4 bases, with 12 bases remaining between them. CDR3 length: 12 amino acids. Germline V gene data show CDR1 as LGHNT and CDR2 as FRNRAP. The CDR3 reads CATLRGSDTQYF. The DNA of the CDR3 is TGTGCTACGCTGAGGGGGTCAGATACGCAGTATTTT.

This clone was seen only a few times. J is TRBJ2-5 and V is TRBV7-7; no reliable D call. Germline-derived CDR1 and CDR2 are SSHAT and FNYEAQ (reference sequence). CDR3 length: 13 residues. Trimming pared 5 bases from V and 3 bases from J, leaving 10 bases between. This CDR3 reads CASSPVGKETQYF. The CDR3 DNA is TGTGCCAGCAGCCCGGTAGGGAAAGAGACCCAGTACTTC.

The V and J genes are TRBV4-3 and TRBJ2-3; 9 bases are a match to TRBD2. The CDR3 has 17 residues. V dropped 2 bases and J dropped 4; count of bases not matched to a gene: 10. Germline CDR1 and CDR2: LGHNA and YSLEER. The CDR3 sequence: CASSQHFSGGRADTQYF. DNA for the CDR3: TGCGCCAGCAGCCAACACTTTAGCGGGGGCAGGGCAGATACGCAGTATTTT.

This clone was seen a handful of times. V usage is TRBV6-5 and J usage is TRBJ1-1; 8 bases align to TRBD1. The CDR3 has 14 residues. Germline CDR1 MNHEY, CDR2 SVGAGI. The junction had 5 bases not matched to a gene; V was cut back by 4 bases and J by 4 bases. The CDR3 sequence is CASSFGQGLTEAFF. The CDR3 DNA reads as TGTGCCAGCAGTTTTGGACAGGGACTCACTGAAGCTTTCTTT.

The gene calls are TRBV30 and TRBJ2-3, with D possibly being TRBD2 (5 bases). Germline V gene sequence: CDR1 GTSNPN, CDR2 SVGIG (reference sequence). The V and J ends lost 2 bases and 4 bases respectively, with 16 bases between them. The CDR3 runs to 15 residues. CDR3 coding DNA: TGTGCCTGGAGTTCATCACTGGGCGGGTCAGATACGCAGTATTTT. This translates into CAWSSSLGGSDTQYF.

This clone was found a few times. This chain connects TRBV5-5 to TRBJ2-5; D is ambiguous. The CDR3 contains 12 residues. Trimming shortened V by 0 bases and J by 5 bases, and 5 bases separated the two germline ends. CDR1 SGHKS and CDR2 YYEKEE come from the germline V gene (reference sequence). The chain's CDR3 is CASSLDRETQYF. Written as DNA, the CDR3 is TGTGCCAGCAGCTTGGACCGGGAGACCCAGTACTTC.

Only a few counts were recorded for this clone. The V and J genes are TRBV30 and TRBJ1-1; D is unresolved. The CDR3 sequence is 12 residues long. Per germline, CDR1 GTSNPN and CDR2 SVGIG (reference sequence). Trimming stripped 2 bases from V and 13 bases from J, with 17 bases between. CDR3 amino acids: CAWSTNAGLGFF. As DNA, the CDR3 is TGTGCCTGGAGTACCAACGCTGGGTTGGGTTTCTTT.

This clone was observed a single time. The rearrangement joins TRBV6-1 to TRBJ1-2; 10 bases map to TRBD1. The junction had 4 bases not matched to a gene; V was cut back by 5 bases and J by 7 bases. The germline V gene encodes CDR1 MNHNS and CDR2 SASEGT. The CDR3 is 13 residues long. The CDR3 nucleotides read TGTGCCAGCAGTAGACAGGGGGCTGCTGGCTACACCTTC. Protein sequence: CASSRQGAAGYTF.

There are a few counts of this clone. This clone may be a read error of a much larger clone one base away. The identical CDR3 is also encoded by other nucleotide sequences in the sample. The genes are TRBV11-2 and TRBJ2-3; maybe TRBD1 (5 bases). Per the germline V gene, CDR1 is SGHAT and CDR2 is FQNNGV. The CDR3 length is 11 residues. With 4 bases removed from V and 6 bases from J, the gap between germline ends came to 5 bases. The DNA of the CDR3 is TGTGCCAGCAGCTCAGGGGATACGCAGTATTTT. Its protein is CASSSGDTQYF.

This clone was recorded a few times. The chain recombines TRBV19 with TRBJ2-1, with D possibly matching TRBD2 (6 bases). Trimming cost V 0 bases and J 7 bases, with 7 bases left between them. Germline-derived CDR1 and CDR2 are LNHDA and SQIVND (reference sequence). This CDR3 region has 13 residues. As DNA, the CDR3 is TGTGCCAGTAGTATAGATCGGGGGAATGAGCAGTTCTTC. The encoded protein is CASSIDRGNEQFF.

V is TRBV19 and J is TRBJ2-3; no definite D call. Per germline, CDR1 LNHDA and CDR2 SQIVND (reference sequence). This CDR3 contains 11 residues. V was clipped by 8 bases and J by 6 bases, with 9 bases between them. Here the CDR3 reads CASSNGDTQYF. The DNA for the CDR3 is TGTGCCAGTTCCAACGGGGATACGCAGTATTTT.